Each of the 3 T cell receptor beta chains below was sequenced from the same sample in a study of blood T cells in healthy people across ages. A J-beta primer mix and a sample-barcoded 5' primer were used in a second PCR of roughly 6 to 12 cycles. Via MiXCR, TCRdb re-called the 5' RACE reads, giving one row per CDR3 protein. This table has 850,000 to 950,000 distinct CDR3 sequences, around 28% appearing once. The specimen sequenced was blood. These receptor sequences come from a woman older than 75 in good health.

This clonotype was counted ten times or more. J is TRBJ2-4 and V is TRBV7-9, with TRBD1 matching over 9 bases. J gave up 9 bases and V 4 bases, and 7 bases lay outside the gene matches. This CDR3 spans 14 amino acids. Germline V lookup: CDR1 SEHNR, CDR2 FQNEAQ (reference sequence). CDR3 sequence (DNA): TGTGCCAGCAGCTCGGACAGGGGAGGGGGCATTCAGTACTTC. As protein: CASSSDRGGGIQYF.

This clonotype was seen only a few times. The chain links TRBV29-1 to TRBJ1-2; the match to TRBD1 covers 7 bases. From germline, CDR1 is SQVTM and CDR2 ANQGSEA. The CDR3 has 13 amino acids. Trimming at V came to 5 bases and at J to 2 bases, leaving 5 bases not matched to a gene. The CDR3 nucleotides read TGCAGCGTTTGGGACAGTCAAAACTATGGCTACACCTTC. Protein: CSVWDSQNYGYTF. Using reference TRBV29-1 and TRBJ1-2 for the parts outside the CDR3, the full variable domain is SAVISQKPSRDICQRGTSLTIQCQVDSQVTMMFWYRQQPGQSLTLIATANQGSEATYESGFVIDKFPISRPNLTFSTLTVSNMSPEDSSIYLCSVWDSQNYGYTFGSGTRLTVV.

The J gene is TRBJ2-1, the V gene TRBV12-3 or TRBV12-4; D perhaps matches TRBD2 (7 bases). Trimming took off 3 bases at V and 1 base at J, with 13 bases between the two ends. This CDR3 has 16 residues. The CDR3 nucleotides read TGTGCCAGCAGTTTTAAGGCGGGGGCGTCCTACAATGAGCAGTTCTTC. Protein product: CASSFKAGASYNEQFF.